The source of this T cell receptor (beta chain) is a study of T cell responses to AZD1222 COVID-19 vaccine. Profiling relied on immunoSEQ multiplex PCR, and the TCRdb table lists in-frame clones only, not all of them. The table lists 70,000 or so clones, about four fifths of them singletons. This clone was seen more than once but under ten times. With V trimmed by 3 bases and J by 4 bases, 15 bases remained unmatched. CDR3 length: 17 amino acids. CDR1 SNHLY and CDR2 FYNNEI come from the germline V gene. The sample in question was peripheral blood, obtained 28 days after the second AZD1222 dose. The chain employs TRBV2 and TRBJ2-7, with 7 bases lining up with TRBD1. This receptor was taken from an adult who received the AZD1222 COVID-19 vaccine. CDR3 in amino acids: CASSDFSSEGGNYEQYF. As DNA, the CDR3 is TGTGCCAGCAGTGATTTTTCGAGTGAAGGGGGCAATTACGAGCAGTACTTC. Combining the CDR3 with reference TRBV2 and TRBJ2-7 gives the whole variable domain EPEVTQTPSHQVTQMGQEVILRCVPISNHLYFYWYRQILGQKVEFLVSFYNNEISEKSEIFDDQFSVERPDGSNFTLKIRSTKLEDSAMYFCASSDFSSEGGNYEQYFGPGTRLTVT.